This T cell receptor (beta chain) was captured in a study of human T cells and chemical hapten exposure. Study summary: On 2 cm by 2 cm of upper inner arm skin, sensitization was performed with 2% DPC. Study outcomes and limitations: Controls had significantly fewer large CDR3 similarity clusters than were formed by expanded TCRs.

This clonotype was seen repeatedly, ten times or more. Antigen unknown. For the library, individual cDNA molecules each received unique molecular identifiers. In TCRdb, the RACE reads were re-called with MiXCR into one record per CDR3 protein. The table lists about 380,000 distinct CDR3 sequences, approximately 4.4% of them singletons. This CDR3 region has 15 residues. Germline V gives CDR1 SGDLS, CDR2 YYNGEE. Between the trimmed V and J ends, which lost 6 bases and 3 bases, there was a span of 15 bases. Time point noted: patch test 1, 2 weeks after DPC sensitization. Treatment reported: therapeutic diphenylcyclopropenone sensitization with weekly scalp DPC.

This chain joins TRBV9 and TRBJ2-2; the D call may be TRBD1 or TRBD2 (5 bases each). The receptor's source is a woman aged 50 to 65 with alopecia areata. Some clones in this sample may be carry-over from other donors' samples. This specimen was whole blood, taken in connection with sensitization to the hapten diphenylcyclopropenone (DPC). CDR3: CASTFGAQYTGELFF. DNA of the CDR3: TGTGCCAGCACCTTCGGGGCCCAATACACCGGGGAGCTGTTTTTT.